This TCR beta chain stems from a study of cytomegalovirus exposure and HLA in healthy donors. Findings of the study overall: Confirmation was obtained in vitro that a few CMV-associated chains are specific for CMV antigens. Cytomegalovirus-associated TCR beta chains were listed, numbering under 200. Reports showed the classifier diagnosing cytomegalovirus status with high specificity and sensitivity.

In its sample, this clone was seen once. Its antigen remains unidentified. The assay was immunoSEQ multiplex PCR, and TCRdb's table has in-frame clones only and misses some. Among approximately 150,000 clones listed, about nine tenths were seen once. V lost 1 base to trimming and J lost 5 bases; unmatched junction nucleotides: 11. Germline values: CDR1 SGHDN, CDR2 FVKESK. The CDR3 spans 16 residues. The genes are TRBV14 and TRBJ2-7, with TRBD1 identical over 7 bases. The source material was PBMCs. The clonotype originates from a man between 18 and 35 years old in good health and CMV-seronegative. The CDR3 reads CASSQVVSTGVHEQYF. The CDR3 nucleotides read TGTGCCAGCAGCCAAGTCGTATCCACAGGGGTCCACGAGCAGTACTTC.